Sequencing of this T cell receptor beta chain was carried out in a study of shared T cell receptors in the human thymus. Trimming at V came to 3 bases and at J to 3 bases, leaving 6 bases not matched to a gene. The length of the CDR3 is 16 residues. CDR1 SGHTA and CDR2 FQGNSA come from the germline V gene. Sequencing used immunoSEQ multiplex PCR; TCRdb keeps in-frame clones, though not all of them. The sample shows 650,000 to 950,000 clones, approximately 85% of them seen only once. These data also featured in a second study, about human thymus T cells.

The chain links TRBV7-2 to TRBJ2-3; 10 bases line up with TRBD1. This TCR derives from a girl less than two years old with a congenital heart defect. Sample: thymocytes. CDR3 DNA sequence: TGTGCCAGCAGCTTGCTGGGACAGGGGAAGACAGATACGCAGTATTTT. Protein sequence: CASSLLGQGKTDTQYF.